This TCR beta chain was sequenced in a study of T-cell memory formation after mild COVID-19. In TCRdb, the 5' RACE reads were re-called with MiXCR into one record per CDR3 protein. The sample lists around 200,000 distinct CDR3 sequences; 8% to 11% were seen once. This clonotype has only a few counts. The clonotype comes from a man in his late teens or twenties who had mild COVID-19 (a few samples of this study predate the infection). Cell type and time point are not known. The specimen sequenced was PBMCs or a T cell subset sorted from them (not recorded which).

The CDR3 sequence is CASRDGTRGQETQYF. The CDR3 DNA is TGTGCCAGCAGGGACGGGACCCGAGGGCAAGAGACCCAGTACTTC. The chain links TRBV27 to TRBJ2-5; D tentatively reads TRBD1 or TRBD2 (5 bases each). V gave up 6 bases and J gave up 2 bases, with 16 bases separating them. Germline V gene data show CDR1 as MNHEY and CDR2 as SMNVEV (reference sequence). This CDR3 spans 15 amino acids.